This note documents a single TCR beta chain sequence. Profiling relied on immunoSEQ multiplex PCR, and the TCRdb table lists in-frame clones only, not all of them. The sample lists 50,000 to 65,000 clones, around four fifths occurring once. These data come from a study of neoadjuvant anti-PD-1 for oral cavity cancer. The V end lost 3 bases, the J end lost 6 bases, and 2 bases lay between the germline ends. Germline CDR1 is SGHAT and CDR2 is FQNNGV. The CDR3 contains 11 residues. This sample comprised PBMCs, obtained before nivolumab (anti-PD-1) treatment. This sequence was found in a person aged 40 to 85 with oral cavity squamous cell carcinoma. The chain combines TRBV11-2 with TRBJ2-2; D gene ambiguous. The DNA for the CDR3 is TGTGCCAGCAGCTTCGCCGGGGAGCTGTTTTTT. Residues: CASSFAGELFF.